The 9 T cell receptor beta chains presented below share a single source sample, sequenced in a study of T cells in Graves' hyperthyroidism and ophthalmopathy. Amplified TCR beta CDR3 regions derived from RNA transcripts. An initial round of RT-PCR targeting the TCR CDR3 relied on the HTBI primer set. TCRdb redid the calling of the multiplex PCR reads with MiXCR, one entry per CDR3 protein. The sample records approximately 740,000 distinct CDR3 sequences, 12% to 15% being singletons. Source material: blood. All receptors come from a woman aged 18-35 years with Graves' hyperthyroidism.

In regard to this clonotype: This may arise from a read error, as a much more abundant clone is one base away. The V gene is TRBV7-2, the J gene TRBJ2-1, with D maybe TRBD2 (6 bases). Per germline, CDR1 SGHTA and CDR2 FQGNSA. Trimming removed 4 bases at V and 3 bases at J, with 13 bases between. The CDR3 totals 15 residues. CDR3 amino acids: CASSSTGGYYNEQFF. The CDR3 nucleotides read TGTGCCAGCAGCTCCACCGGGGGATACTACAATGAGCAGTTCTTC.

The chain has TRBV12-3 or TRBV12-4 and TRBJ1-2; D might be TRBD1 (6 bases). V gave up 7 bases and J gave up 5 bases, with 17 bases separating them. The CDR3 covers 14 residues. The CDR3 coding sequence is TGTGCCAGCACCCCGGACAGAAGATCTTATGGCTACACCTTC. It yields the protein CASTPDRRSYGYTF.

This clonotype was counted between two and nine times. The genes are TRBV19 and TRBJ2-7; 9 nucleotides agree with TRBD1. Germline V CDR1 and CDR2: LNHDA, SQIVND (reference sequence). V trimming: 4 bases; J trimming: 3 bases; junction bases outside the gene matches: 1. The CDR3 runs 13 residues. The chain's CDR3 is CASSKTGGYEQYF. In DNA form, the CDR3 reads TGTGCCAGTAGTAAGACAGGGGGCTACGAGCAGTACTTC.

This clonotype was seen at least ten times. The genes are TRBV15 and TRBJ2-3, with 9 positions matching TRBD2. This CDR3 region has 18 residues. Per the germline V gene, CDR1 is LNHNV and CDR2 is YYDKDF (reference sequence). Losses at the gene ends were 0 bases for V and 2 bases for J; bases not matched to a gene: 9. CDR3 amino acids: CATSRDTLAGGPTDTQYF. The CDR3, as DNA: TGTGCCACCAGCAGAGATACTCTGGCGGGAGGGCCCACAGATACGCAGTATTTT.

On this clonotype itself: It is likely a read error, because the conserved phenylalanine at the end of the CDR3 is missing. CDR3 region: CASSQLAGEGYEQYL. CDR3 nucleotide sequence: TGTGCCAGCAGCCAACTGGCGGGAGAGGGCTACGAGCAGTACCTC. The rearrangement links TRBV3-1 to TRBJ2-7, with TRBD2 matching 7 bases. Germline V CDR1 and CDR2: LGHDT, YNNKEL (reference sequence). The length of the CDR3 is 15 residues. After removal of 2 bases from V and 3 bases from J, the junction contained 7 bases not matched to a gene.

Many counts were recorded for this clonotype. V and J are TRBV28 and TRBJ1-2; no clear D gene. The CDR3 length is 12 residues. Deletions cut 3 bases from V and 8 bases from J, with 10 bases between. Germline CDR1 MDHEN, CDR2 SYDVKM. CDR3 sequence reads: CASSLRVGGYTF. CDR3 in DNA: TGTGCCAGCAGTTTGCGTGTCGGGGGCTACACCTTC.

CDR3 loop: CSVEGGGGGELFF. The CDR3 region has the DNA TGCAGCGTTGAGGGAGGAGGGGGCGGGGAGCTGTTTTTT. The chain couples TRBV29-1 to TRBJ2-2; TRBD1 or TRBD2 may be the D gene (6 bases each). Germline V CDR1 and CDR2: SQVTM, ANQGSEA. Trimming removed 3 bases from V and 7 bases from J, with 12 bases in between. This CDR3 has 13 amino acids.

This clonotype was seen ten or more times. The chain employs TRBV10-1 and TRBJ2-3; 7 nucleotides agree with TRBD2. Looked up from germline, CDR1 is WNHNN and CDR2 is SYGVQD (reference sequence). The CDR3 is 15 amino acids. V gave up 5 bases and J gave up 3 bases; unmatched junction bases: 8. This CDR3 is CASSLTSLRTDTQYF. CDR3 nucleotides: TGCGCCAGCAGTCTGACTAGCCTTAGGACAGATACGCAGTATTTT.

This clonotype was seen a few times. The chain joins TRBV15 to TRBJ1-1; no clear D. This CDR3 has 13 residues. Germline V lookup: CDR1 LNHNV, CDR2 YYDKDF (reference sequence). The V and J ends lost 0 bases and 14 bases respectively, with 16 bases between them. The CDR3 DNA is TGTGCCACCAGCAGAGATCTAAGGACTCCTACCTTCTTT. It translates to CATSRDLRTPTFF.